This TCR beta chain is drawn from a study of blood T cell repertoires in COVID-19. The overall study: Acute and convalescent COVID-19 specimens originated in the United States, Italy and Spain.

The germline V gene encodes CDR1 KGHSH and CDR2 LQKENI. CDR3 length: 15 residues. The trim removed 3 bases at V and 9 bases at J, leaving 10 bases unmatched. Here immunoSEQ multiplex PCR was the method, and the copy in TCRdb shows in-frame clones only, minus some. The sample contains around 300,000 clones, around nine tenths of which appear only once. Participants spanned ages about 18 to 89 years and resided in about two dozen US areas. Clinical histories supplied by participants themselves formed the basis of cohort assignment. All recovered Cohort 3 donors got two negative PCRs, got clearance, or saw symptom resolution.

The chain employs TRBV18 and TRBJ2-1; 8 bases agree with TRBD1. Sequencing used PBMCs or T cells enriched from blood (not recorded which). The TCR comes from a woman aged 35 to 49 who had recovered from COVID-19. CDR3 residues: CASSPSGQVGGEQFF. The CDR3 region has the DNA TGTGCCAGCTCACCTTCGGGACAGGTGGGCGGTGAGCAGTTCTTC.